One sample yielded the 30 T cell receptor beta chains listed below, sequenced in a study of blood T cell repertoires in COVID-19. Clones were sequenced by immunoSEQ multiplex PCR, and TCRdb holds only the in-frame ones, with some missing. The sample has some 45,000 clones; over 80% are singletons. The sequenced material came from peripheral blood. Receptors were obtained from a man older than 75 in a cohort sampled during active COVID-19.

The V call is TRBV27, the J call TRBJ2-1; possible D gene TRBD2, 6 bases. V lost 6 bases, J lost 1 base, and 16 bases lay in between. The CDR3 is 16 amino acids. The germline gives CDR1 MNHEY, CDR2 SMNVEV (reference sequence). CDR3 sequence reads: CASSLLLATSYNEQFF. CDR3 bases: TGTGCCAGCAGCTTACTCCTAGCGACTTCCTACAATGAGCAGTTCTTC.

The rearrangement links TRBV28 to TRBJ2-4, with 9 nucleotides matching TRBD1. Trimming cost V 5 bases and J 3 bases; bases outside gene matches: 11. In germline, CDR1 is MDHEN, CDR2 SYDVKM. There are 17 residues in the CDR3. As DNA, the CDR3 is TGTGCCAGCAGTCCCTGGGACAGGGTGTTGGGCAAAAACATTCAGTACTTC. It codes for CASSPWDRVLGKNIQYF. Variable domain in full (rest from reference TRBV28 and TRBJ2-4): DVKVTQSSRYLVKRTGEKVFLECVQDMDHENMFWYRQDPGLGLRLIYFSYDVKMKEKGDIPEGYSVSREKKERFSLILESASTNQTSMYLCASSPWDRVLGKNIQYFGAGTRLSVL.

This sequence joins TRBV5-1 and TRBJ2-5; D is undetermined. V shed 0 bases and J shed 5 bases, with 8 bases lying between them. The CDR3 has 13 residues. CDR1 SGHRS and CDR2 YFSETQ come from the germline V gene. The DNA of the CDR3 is TGCGCCAGCAGCTTGGTTGTGGAGGAGACCCAGTACTTC. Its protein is CASSLVVEETQYF.

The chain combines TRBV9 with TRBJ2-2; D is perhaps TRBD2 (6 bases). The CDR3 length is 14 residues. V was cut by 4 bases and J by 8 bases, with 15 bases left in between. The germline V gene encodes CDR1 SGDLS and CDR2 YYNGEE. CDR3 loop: CASSSLGGGGELFF. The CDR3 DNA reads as TGTGCCAGCAGCTCCCTTGGGGGAGGAGGGGAGCTGTTTTTT.

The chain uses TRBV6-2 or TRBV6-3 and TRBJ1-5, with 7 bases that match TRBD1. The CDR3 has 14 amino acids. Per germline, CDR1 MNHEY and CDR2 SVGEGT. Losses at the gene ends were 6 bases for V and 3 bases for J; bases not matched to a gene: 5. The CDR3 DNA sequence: TGTGCCAGCAGCCGCGACAGGGACAATCAGCCCCAGCATTTT. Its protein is CASSRDRDNQPQHF.

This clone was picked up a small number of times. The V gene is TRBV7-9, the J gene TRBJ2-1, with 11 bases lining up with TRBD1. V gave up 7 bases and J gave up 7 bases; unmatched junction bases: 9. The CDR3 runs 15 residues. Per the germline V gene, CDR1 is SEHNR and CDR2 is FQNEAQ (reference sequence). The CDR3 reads CASMPGTGGINEQFF. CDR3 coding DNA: TGTGCCAGCATGCCCGGGACAGGGGGAATAAATGAGCAGTTCTTC.

Here the CDR3 DNA reads TGTGCCAGCAGCGTGAGGGTGGCCGGGGAGCTGTTTTTT. Its translation: CASSVRVAGELFF. The rearrangement uses TRBV9 and TRBJ2-2, with a possible D match to TRBD2 (5 bases). Trimming pared 2 bases from V and 6 bases from J, leaving 8 bases between. Germline V gene sequence: CDR1 SGDLS, CDR2 YYNGEE. This CDR3 has 13 amino acids.

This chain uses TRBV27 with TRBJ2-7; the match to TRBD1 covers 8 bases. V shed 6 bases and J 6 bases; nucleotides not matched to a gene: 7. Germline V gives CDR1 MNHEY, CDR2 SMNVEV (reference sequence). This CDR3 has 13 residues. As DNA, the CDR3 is TGTGCCAGCAGCCAGGGACAGGTCCGCGAGCAGTACTTC. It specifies CASSQGQVREQYF.

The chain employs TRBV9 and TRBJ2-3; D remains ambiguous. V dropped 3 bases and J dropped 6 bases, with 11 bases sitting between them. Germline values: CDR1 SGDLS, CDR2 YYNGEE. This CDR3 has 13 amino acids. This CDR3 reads CASSGGPADTQYF. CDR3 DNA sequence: TGTGCCAGCAGCGGAGGCCCGGCGGATACGCAGTATTTT.

The CDR3 DNA is TGTGCCAGCAGTTTATCAGTGGGACAGGGCTTCTCCGAGCAGTACTTC. This translates into CASSLSVGQGFSEQYF. This chain joins TRBV27 and TRBJ2-7, with 9 bases fitting TRBD1. The CDR3 is 16 amino acids. Germline trimming cut 0 bases from V and 6 bases from J; bases unmatched to any gene: 9. Germline CDR1 and CDR2: MNHEY and SMNVEV (reference sequence).

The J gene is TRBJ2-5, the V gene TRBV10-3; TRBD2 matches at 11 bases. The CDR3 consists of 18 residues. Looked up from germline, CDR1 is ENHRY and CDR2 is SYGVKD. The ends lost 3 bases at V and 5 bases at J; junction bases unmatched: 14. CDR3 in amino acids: CAISERISGRDRRETQYF. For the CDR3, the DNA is TGTGCCATCAGTGAAAGGATTAGCGGGAGGGACCGGCGGGAGACCCAGTACTTC.

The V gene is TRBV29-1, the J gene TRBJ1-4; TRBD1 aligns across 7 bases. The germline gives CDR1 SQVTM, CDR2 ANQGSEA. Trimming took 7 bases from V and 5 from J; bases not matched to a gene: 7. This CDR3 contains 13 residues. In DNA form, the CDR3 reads TGCAGCGACCAGACAGGGTGGAATGAAAAACTGTTTTTT. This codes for CSDQTGWNEKLFF. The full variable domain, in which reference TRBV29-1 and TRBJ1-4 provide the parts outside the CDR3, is SAVISQKPSRDICQRGTSLTIQCQVDSQVTMMFWYRQQPGQSLTLIATANQGSEATYESGFVIDKFPISRPNLTFSTLTVSNMSPEDSSIYLCSDQTGWNEKLFFGSGTQLSVL.

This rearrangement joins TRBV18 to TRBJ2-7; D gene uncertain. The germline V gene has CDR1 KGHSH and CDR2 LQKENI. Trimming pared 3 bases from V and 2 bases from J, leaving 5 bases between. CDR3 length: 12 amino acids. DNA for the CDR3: TGTGCCAGCTCACCGTATACCTACGAGCAGTACTTC. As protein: CASSPYTYEQYF.

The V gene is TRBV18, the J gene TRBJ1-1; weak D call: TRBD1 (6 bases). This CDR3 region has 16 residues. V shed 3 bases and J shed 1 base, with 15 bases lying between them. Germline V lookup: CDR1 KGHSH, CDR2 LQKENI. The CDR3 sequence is CASSPGSRGQNTEAFF. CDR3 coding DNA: TGTGCCAGCTCACCCGGGTCAAGGGGACAGAACACTGAAGCTTTCTTT.

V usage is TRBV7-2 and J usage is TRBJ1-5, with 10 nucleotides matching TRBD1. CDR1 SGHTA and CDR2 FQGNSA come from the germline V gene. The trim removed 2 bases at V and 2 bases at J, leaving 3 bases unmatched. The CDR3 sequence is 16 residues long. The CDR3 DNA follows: TGTGCCAGCAGCTTACGACAGGGGGCGGGCAATCAGCCCCAGCATTTT. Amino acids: CASSLRQGAGNQPQHF.

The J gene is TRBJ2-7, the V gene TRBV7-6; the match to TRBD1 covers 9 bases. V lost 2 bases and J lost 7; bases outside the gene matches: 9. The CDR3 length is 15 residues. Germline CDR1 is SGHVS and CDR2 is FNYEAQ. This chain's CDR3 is CASSLQDRGFGEQYF. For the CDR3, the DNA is TGTGCCAGCAGCTTACAGGACAGGGGATTCGGAGAGCAGTACTTC.

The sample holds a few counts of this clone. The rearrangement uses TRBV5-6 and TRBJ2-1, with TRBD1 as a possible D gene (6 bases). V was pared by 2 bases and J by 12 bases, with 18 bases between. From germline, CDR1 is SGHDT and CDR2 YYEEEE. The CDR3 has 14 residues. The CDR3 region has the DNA TGTGCCAGCAGCTTTTTGGTCAGGGGCCAGGGGCAGTTCTTC. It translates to CASSFLVRGQGQFF.

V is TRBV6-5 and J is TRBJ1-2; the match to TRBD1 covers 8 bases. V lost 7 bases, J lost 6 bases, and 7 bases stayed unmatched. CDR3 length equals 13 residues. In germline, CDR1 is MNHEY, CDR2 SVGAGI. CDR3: CASTRRGQDGYTF. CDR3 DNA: TGTGCCAGCACCCGCAGGGGGCAAGATGGCTACACCTTC.

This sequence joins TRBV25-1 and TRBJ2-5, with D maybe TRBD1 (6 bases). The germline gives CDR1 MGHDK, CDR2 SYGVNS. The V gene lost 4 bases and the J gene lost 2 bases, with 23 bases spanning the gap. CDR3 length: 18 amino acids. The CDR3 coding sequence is TGTGCCAGCAGTGGCCCCGGTGGCGGCAGGGGTATGCAAGAGACCCAGTACTTC. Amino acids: CASSGPGGGRGMQETQYF.

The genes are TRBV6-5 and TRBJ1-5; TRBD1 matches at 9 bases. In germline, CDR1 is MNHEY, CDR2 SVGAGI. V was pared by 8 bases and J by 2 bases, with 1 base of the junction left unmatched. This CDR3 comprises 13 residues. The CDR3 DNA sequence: TGTGCCAGCGGGGACAGGGGCAATCAGCCCCAGCATTTT. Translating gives CASGDRGNQPQHF.

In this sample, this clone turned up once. The CDR3 region has the DNA TGTGCCAGCACCGGGGAGGTGTACGAGCAGTACTTC. Protein product: CASTGEVYEQYF. The chain carries TRBV6-5 and TRBJ2-7; D is perhaps TRBD2 (6 bases). The V end lost 7 bases, the J end lost 4 bases, and 11 bases lay between the germline ends. This CDR3 spans 12 amino acids. Germline V gene lookup returns CDR1 MNHEY and CDR2 SVGAGI.

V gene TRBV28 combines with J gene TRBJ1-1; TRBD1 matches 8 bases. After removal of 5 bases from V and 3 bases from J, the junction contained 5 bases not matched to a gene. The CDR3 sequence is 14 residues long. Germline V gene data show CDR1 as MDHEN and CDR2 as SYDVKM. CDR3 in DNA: TGTGCCAGCAGTACAGGGGGAGAGGACACTGAAGCTTTCTTT. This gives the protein CASSTGGEDTEAFF.

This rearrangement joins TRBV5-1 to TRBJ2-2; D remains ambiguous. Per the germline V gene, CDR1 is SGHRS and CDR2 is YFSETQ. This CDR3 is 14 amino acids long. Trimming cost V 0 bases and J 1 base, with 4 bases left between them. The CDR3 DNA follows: TGCGCCAGCAGCTTGGCAGGGAACACCGGGGAGCTGTTTTTT. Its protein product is CASSLAGNTGELFF.

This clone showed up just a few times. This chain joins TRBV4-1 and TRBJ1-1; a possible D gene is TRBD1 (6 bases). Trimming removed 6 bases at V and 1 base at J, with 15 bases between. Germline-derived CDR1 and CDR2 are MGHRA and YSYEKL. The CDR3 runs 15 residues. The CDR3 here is CASRPRGNGNTEAFF. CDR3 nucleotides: TGCGCCAGCAGGCCCAGGGGTAATGGGAACACTGAAGCTTTCTTT.

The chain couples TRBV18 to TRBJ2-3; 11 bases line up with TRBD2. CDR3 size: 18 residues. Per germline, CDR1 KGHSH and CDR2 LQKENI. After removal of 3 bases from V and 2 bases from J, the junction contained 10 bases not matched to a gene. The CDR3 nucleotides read TGTGCCAGCTCACCGTTCCCACTAGCGGGGGTACCCACAGATACGCAGTATTTT. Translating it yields CASSPFPLAGVPTDTQYF. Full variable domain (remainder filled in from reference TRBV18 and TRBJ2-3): NAGVMQNPRHLVRRRGQEARLRCSPMKGHSHVYWYRQLPEEGLKFMVYLQKENIIDESGMPKERFSAEFPKEGPSILRIQQVVRGDSAAYFCASSPFPLAGVPTDTQYFGPGTRLTVL.

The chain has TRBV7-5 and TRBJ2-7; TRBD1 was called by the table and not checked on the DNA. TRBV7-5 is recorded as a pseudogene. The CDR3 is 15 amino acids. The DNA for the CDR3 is TGTGCCAGAAGCCCCAGGGCAGGGAATAAAGACGAGCAGTACTTC. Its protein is CARSPRAGNKDEQYF.

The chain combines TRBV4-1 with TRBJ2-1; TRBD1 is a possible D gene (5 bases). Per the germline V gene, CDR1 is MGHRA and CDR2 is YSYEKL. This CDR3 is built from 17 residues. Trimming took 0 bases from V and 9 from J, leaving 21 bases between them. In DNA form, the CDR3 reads TGCGCCAGCAGCCAAGATCTTCAGGATCTTATGGGGCTTGAGCAGTTCTTC. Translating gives CASSQDLQDLMGLEQFF.

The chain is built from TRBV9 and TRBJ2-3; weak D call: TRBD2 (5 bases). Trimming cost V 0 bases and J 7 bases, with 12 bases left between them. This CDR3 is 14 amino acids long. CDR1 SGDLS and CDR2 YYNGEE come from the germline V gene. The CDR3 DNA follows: TGTGCCAGCAGCGTAGGAGGGTCCCCTTATACGCAGTATTTT. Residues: CASSVGGSPYTQYF.

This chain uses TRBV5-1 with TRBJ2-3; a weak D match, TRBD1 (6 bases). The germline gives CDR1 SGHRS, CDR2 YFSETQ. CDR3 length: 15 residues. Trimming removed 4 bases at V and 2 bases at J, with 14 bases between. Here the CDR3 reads CASSTKQGFTDTQYF. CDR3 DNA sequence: TGCGCCAGCAGCACAAAACAGGGATTCACAGATACGCAGTATTTT.

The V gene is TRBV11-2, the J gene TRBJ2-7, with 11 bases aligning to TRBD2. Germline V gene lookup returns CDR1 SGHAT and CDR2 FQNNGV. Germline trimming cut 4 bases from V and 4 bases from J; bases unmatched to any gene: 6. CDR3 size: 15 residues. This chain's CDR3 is CASSSTSGEVYEQYF. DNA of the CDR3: TGTGCCAGCAGCTCGACTAGCGGGGAGGTTTACGAGCAGTACTTC.